This TCR beta chain originates from a study of T-cell memory formation after mild COVID-19. In TCRdb, the 5' RACE reads were re-called with MiXCR into one record per CDR3 protein. The sample holds roughly 130,000 distinct CDR3 sequences; about 5.9% are singletons and the top ten take 2% to 2.5%. This clonotype has ten or more counts. Its antigen is unknown. Study-wide results and limits: The SARS-CoV-2 specificity of second-wave clones reaching peak at day 37 remained unverified. While clones contracting from day 15 to 85 were balanced between CD4 and CD8, later expanders leaned CD4+.

The CDR3 loop spans 14 amino acids. CDR1 is SGHRS and CDR2 is YFSETQ in the germline V gene. Trimming at V came to 9 bases and at J to 5 bases, leaving 9 bases not matched to a gene. The chain joins TRBV5-1 to TRBJ2-1; 9 nucleotides match TRBD1. The sequence came from an adult woman who had mild COVID-19 (a few samples of this study predate the infection). Cell type and time point are not known. The sequencing sample was made of PBMCs or a T cell subset sorted from them (not recorded which). Written as DNA, the CDR3 is TGCGCCACCGCCCGGACAGGGGTAAACAATGAGCAGTTCTTC. Amino acid sequence: CATARTGVNNEQFF.